This T cell receptor (beta chain) appears in the sequencing data of a study of T-cell reconstitution after alpha-beta-depleted transplantation in children. The TCRbeta library was prepared with unique molecular identifiers. Each CDR3 protein gets one entry after TCRdb re-called the PCR reads with MiXCR. Among some 550,000 distinct CDR3 sequences, around 18% were seen once, and the ten largest hold 3.3%. The sequencing here drew on PBMCs from the stem cell graft donor, taken from the stem cell graft. The TCR originated in a human donor who donated a stem cell graft to a child with acute lymphoblastic leukemia.

In nucleotides, the CDR3 is TGTGCCAGCTGTTTAACCTGGGATATCACGTCTGGGGCCAACGTCCTGACTTTC. Translating it yields CASCLTWDITSGANVLTF. The V gene is TRBV3-1, the J gene TRBJ2-6; no definite D call. The CDR3 runs 18 residues. Deletions cut 8 bases from V and 1 base from J, with 21 bases between. Germline V gene lookup returns CDR1 LGHDT and CDR2 YNNKEL (reference sequence).